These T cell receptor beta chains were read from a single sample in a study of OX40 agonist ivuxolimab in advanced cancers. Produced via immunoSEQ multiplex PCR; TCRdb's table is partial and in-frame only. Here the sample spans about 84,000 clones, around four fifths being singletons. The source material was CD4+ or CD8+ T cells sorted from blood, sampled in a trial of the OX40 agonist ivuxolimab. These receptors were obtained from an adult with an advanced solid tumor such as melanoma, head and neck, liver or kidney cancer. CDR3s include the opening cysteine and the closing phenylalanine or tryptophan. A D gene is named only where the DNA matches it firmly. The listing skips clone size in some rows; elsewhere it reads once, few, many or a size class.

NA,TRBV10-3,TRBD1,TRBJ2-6,CAISDEETGNLLALGANVLTF,TGTGCCATCAGTGATGAAGAGACAGGGAACCTCTTGGCTCTTGGGGCCAACGTCCTGACTTTC
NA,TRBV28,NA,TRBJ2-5,CASSLPRGGETQYF,TGTGCCAGCAGCCTCCCGAGGGGCGGAGAGACCCAGTACTTC
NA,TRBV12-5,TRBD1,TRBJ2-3,CASGLVPPGGEQYF,TGTGCTAGTGGTTTGGTACCCCCAGGGGGTGAGCAGTATTTT
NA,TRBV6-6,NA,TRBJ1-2,CASTHGQIYGYTF,TGTGCCAGCACCCACGGCCAGATCTACGGCTACACCTTC
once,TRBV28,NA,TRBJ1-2,CAIPRGGSGYTF,TGTGCCATCCCGCGGGGCGGTTCTGGCTACACCTTC
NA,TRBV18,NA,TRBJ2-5,CASSRGRGETQYF,TGTGCCAGCTCACGAGGCAGGGGAGAGACCCAGTACTTC
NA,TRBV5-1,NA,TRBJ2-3,CASSLAGTDTQYF,TGCGCCAGCAGCTTGGCCGGAACAGATACGCAGTATTTT
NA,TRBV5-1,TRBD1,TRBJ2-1,CASSFGTGGLNEQFF,TGCGCCAGCAGCTTTGGGACAGGGGGCTTGAATGAGCAGTTCTTC
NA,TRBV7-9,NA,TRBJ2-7,CASSLTASYEQYF,TGTGCCAGCAGCTTAACAGCCTCCTACGAGCAGTACTTC
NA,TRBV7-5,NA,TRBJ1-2,CVRSGGGTCGYTF,TGTGTCAGAAGCGGGGGGGGGACCTGTGGCTACACCTTC
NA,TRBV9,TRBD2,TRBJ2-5,CASSVGGRGEETQYF,TGTGCCAGCAGCGTAGGGGGCCGGGGGGAAGAGACCCAGTACTTC
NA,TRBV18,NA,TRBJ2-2,CASSPMTNANTGELFF,TGTGCCAGCTCACCCATGACAAATGCGAACACCGGGGAGCTGTTTTTT
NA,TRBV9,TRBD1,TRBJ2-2,CASSPRQGWGTGELFF,TGTGCCAGCAGCCCGCGACAGGGATGGGGCACCGGGGAGCTGTTTTTT
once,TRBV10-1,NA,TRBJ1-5,CASSESRGQPQHF,TGCGCCAGCAGTGAGTCTCGAGGCCAGCCCCAGCATTTT
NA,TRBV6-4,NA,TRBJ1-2,CASSPNPGNYGYTF,TGTGCCAGCAGCCCTAACCCCGGCAACTATGGCTACACCTTC
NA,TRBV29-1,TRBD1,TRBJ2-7,CSASGTGAYEQYF,TGCAGCGCCTCCGGGACAGGCGCCTACGAGCAGTACTTC
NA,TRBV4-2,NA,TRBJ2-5,CASSQGAGLQETQYF,TGTGCCAGCAGCCAAGGGGCGGGACTCCAAGAGACCCAGTACTTC
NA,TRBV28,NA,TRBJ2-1,CASTLDSYNEQFF,TGTGCCAGCACTCTGGACAGCTACAATGAGCAGTTCTTC
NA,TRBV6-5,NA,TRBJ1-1,CASGEQSMNTEAFF,TGTGCCAGCGGAGAACAGAGCATGAACACTGAAGCTTTCTTT
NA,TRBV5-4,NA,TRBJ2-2,CASSWDTGELFF,TGTGCCAGCAGCTGGGACACCGGGGAGCTGTTTTTT
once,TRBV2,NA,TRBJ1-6,CASSDSGNYNSPLHF,TGTGCCAGCAGTGACTCAGGGAACTATAATTCACCCCTCCACTTT
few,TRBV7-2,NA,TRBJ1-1,CASSLTRNTEAFF,TGTGCCAGCAGCTTAACCAGGAACACTGAAGCTTTCTTT
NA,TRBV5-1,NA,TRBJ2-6,CASSFQGAAGANVLTF,TGCGCCAGCAGCTTTCAGGGAGCCGCGGGGGCCAACGTCCTGACTTTC
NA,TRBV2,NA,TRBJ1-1,CASSLTALEAFF,TGTGCCAGCAGTTTAACGGCCCTTGAAGCTTTCTTT
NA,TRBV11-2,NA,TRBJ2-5,CASSLRAGDQETQYF,TGTGCCAGCAGCTTAAGGGCAGGGGACCAAGAGACCCAGTACTTC
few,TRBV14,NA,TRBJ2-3,CASSSLTSDTQYF,TGTGCCAGCAGCTCACTGACGTCAGATACGCAGTATTTT
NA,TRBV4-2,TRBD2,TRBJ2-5,CASSQENLAGERGETQYF,TGTGCCAGCAGCCAGGAAAATCTAGCGGGGGAACGGGGAGAGACCCAGTACTTC
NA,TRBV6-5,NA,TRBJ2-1,CASSETRGEQFF,TGTGCCAGCAGTGAAACAAGGGGTGAGCAGTTCTTC